Listed here is a single TCR beta chain. The V end was cut by 3 bases, the J end by 9 bases, with 15 bases between. CDR1 is GTSNPN, CDR2 SVGIG, per germline (reference sequence). This CDR3 is 13 amino acids long. In the authors' workflow: Quantification of nucleated cells was approximated via reference gene primer amplification. TCRdb's table, derived via immunoSEQ multiplex PCR, lists solely in-frame clones and lacks some. D and trimming come from the DNA, and the V and J calls and clone size come from that table. This table has hundreds of thousands of clones, over 80% appearing once. The entry originates in a study of blood T cell repertoires in COVID-19. Across the study: Samples came from the United States, Italy and Spain, spanning acute and convalescent COVID-19. PBMCs, B-cell-depleted T cells, or T cells were the source of the cDNA or gDNA that made up the material.

The sample was peripheral blood. The chain employs TRBV30 and TRBJ2-1; D gene unclear. The source is a man aged 35 to 55 with acute or convalescent COVID-19. The DNA for the CDR3 is TGTGCCTGGAGCCTAGACCCCCCTCGTGAGCAGTTCTTC. Translating gives CAWSLDPPREQFF.